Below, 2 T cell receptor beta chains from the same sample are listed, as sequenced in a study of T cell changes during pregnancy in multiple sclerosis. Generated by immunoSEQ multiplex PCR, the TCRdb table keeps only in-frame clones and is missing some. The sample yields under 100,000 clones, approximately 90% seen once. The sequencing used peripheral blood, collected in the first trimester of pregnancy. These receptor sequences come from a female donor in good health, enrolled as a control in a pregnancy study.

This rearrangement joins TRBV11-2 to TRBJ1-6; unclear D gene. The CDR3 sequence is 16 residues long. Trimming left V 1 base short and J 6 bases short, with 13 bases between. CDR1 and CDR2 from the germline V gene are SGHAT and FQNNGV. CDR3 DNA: TGTGCCAGCAGCTTAGTTCTCCACAGCCTTAATTCACCCCTCCACTTT. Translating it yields CASSLVLHSLNSPLHF. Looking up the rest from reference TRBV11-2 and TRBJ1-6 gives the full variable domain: EAGVAQSPRYKIIEKRQSVAFWCNPISGHATLYWYQQILGQGPKLLIQFQNNGVVDDSQLPKDRFSAERLKGVDSTLKIQPAKLEDSAVYLCASSLVLHSLNSPLHFGNGTRLTVT.

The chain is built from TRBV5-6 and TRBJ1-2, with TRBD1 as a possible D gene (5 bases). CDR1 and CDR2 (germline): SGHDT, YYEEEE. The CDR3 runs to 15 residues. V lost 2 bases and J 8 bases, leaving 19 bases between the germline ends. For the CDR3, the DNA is TGTGCCAGCAGCTTTACGACAGATAAGGGTTGGGGCTACACCTTC. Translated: CASSFTTDKGWGYTF.